This TCR beta chain was profiled in a study of response to subunit inactivated influenza vaccine (dated by TCRdb to between 2018 and 2020). Background on the whole study: Deep quantitative profiling of the T cell receptor repertoire was used in the study to follow responses to a trivalent subunit inactivated influenza vaccine.

The CDR3 sequence holds 11 residues, the cysteine and phenylalanine included. The kept DNA is CDR3 alone, 33 bases in frame from the first base. The germline V gene (reference sequence) sets CDR1 to DFQATT and CDR2 to SNEGSKA. Trimming at the junction amounts to 7 bases on V and 5 bases on J, and the germline ends lie 9 bases apart. This clonotype was seen a few times. What antigen it recognizes has not been identified. No quality values exist for individual bases; no much larger clone is one base distant. General findings and caveats noted by the study authors: It was suggested by the authors that each seasonal influenza vaccination may recruit only a limited number of new T cells.

The library was prepared using RT-PCR. Sequencer: Illumina HiSeq 2500. TCRdb handled the public reads itself, with Q25 trimming in fastp and clone calling in MiXCR, and kept productive beta chains. Each entry is one CDR3 protein sequence, shown with its most common DNA and genes. The sample table records roughly 790,000 distinct CDR3 sequences; about 20% of these occur just once. 10% of the sample goes to the ten largest clones. The receptor's source is a man aged 50 to 59 who received an inactivated influenza vaccine. Donor details come from another sample of the same person, matched by shared clones. The input for sequencing was PBMCs from blood, taken around 5 days after vaccination. Here the chain combines TRBV20-1 and TRBJ2-1, with no confident D gene call. The sequence in DNA is TGCAGTGGACAACAAAACAATGAGCAGTTCTTC. This codes for CSGQQNNEQFF.